This T cell receptor (beta chain) was profiled in a study of shared clonotypes between healthy human individuals. Naive CD8 cells comprised CD45RO-negative, CCR7-positively selected cells, excluding terminally differentiated effector memory CD45RA+ cells. J was trimmed by 3 bases and V by 4 bases; bases with no gene match: 18. The CDR3 has 18 amino acids. CDR1 is SGHRS, CDR2 YFSETQ, per germline. Measured with immunoSEQ multiplex PCR; TCRdb has only the in-frame clones, and not every one. Of fewer than 850,000 clones in the sample, just over 95% were seen once. The V gene is TRBV5-1, the J gene TRBJ2-7, with 8 bases identical to TRBD2. The sample was naive CD8+ T cells sorted from blood. The sequence derives from a man aged 30 to 45 in good health. CDR3 DNA: TGCGCCAGCAGCGTTCCGGGACTAGTAGACTCCCCTGGCTACGAGCAGTACTTC. It specifies CASSVPGLVDSPGYEQYF.